One and the same sample provided the 27 T cell receptor beta chains below, sequenced in a study of blood T cell repertoires in COVID-19. Sequencing used immunoSEQ multiplex PCR; TCRdb keeps in-frame clones, though not all of them. The data show under 150,000 clones, roughly 80% seen once. The sequencing input was peripheral blood. Receptors were obtained from a woman in her 40s with acute or convalescent COVID-19.

The rearrangement links TRBV7-2 to TRBJ2-3; D gene uncertain. This CDR3 is 13 amino acids long. The V and J ends lost 5 bases and 4 bases respectively, with 10 bases between them. In germline, CDR1 is SGHTA, CDR2 FQGNSA. The CDR3 DNA sequence: TGTGCCAGCAGCATTATTCGGGCAGATACGCAGTATTTT. It encodes CASSIIRADTQYF.

This clone was observed once. The rearrangement uses TRBV5-4 and TRBJ1-5, with 10 positions matching TRBD1. CDR1 SGHNT and CDR2 YYREEE come from the germline V gene (reference sequence). This CDR3 spans 14 amino acids. V shed 4 bases and J 7 bases; nucleotides not matched to a gene: 5. Here the CDR3 reads CASSPDRGDQPQHF. The CDR3 DNA reads TGTGCCAGCAGCCCGGACAGGGGGGACCAGCCCCAGCATTTT.

The chain joins TRBV5-4 to TRBJ2-7; 7 bases are shared with TRBD2. The CDR3 has 17 amino acids. With 4 bases clipped from V and 4 bases from J, the junction kept 17 bases outside the gene matches. Germline CDR1 reads SGHNT; CDR2 reads YYREEE (reference sequence). CDR3 amino acids: CASSASGPGREEYEQYF. Written as DNA, the CDR3 is TGTGCCAGCAGCGCCTCTGGGCCTGGACGGGAGGAGTACGAGCAGTACTTC. Drawing the rest from reference TRBV5-4 and TRBJ2-7, the complete variable domain is ETGVTQSPTHLIKTRGQQVTLRCSSQSGHNTVSWYQQALGQGPQFIFQYYREEENGRGNFPPRFSGLQFPNYSSELNVNALELDDSALYLCASSASGPGREEYEQYFGPGTRLTVT.

V and J are TRBV27 and TRBJ1-5; 8 nucleotides line up with TRBD1. The germline CDR1 and CDR2 sequences are MNHEY and SMNVEV (reference sequence). V lost 5 bases and J lost 7; bases outside the gene matches: 10. The CDR3 spans 15 residues. The chain's CDR3 is CASSHTGGWEQPQHF. The CDR3 DNA sequence: TGTGCCAGCAGTCACACAGGGGGATGGGAACAGCCCCAGCATTTT.

This clone has more than one count but fewer than ten. The J gene is TRBJ1-2, the V gene TRBV7-3, with D unresolved. Trimming pared 4 bases from V and 7 bases from J, leaving 13 bases between. The CDR3 runs 13 residues. CDR1 and CDR2 (germline): SGHTA, FQGTGA. CDR3 region: CASSSRTDSGYTF. The CDR3 DNA sequence: TGTGCCAGCAGCTCTCGGACGGACTCTGGCTACACCTTC.

This clone was counted a few times. The rearrangement joins TRBV5-1 to TRBJ2-7, with 7 nucleotides matching TRBD1. The J segment lost 6 bases and the V segment lost 0 bases, leaving 3 bases of the junction unmatched. The V gene's germline CDR1 is SGHRS and CDR2 YFSETQ. The CDR3 sequence is 13 residues long. The CDR3 loop is CASSLVGTAEQYF. The CDR3 DNA is TGCGCCAGCAGCTTGGTGGGGACAGCCGAGCAGTACTTC.

This clone was picked up a small number of times. This chain uses TRBV9 with TRBJ1-2; no clear D. The CDR3 spans 15 residues. V was shortened by 3 bases and J by 5 bases, with 17 bases between the two germline ends. The germline V gene has CDR1 SGDLS and CDR2 YYNGEE. CDR3 sequence (DNA): TGTGCCAGCAGCGGCGGCGGGGTAGGAGTATATGGCTACACCTTC. Residues: CASSGGGVGVYGYTF.

The genes are TRBV30 and TRBJ2-3, with a possible D match to TRBD1 (5 bases). Trimming removed 0 bases from V and 6 bases from J, with 16 bases in between. CDR1 and CDR2 from the germline V gene are GTSNPN and SVGIG (reference sequence). There are 15 residues in the CDR3. The chain's CDR3 is CAWSVTGRNRDTQYF. In DNA form, the CDR3 reads TGTGCCTGGAGTGTCACAGGCCGAAATCGGGATACGCAGTATTTT.

The chain employs TRBV28 and TRBJ1-1; possibly TRBD1 for D (5 bases). V was shortened by 2 bases and J by 1 base, with 8 bases between the two germline ends. CDR1 and CDR2 (germline): MDHEN, SYDVKM. The CDR3 runs 14 residues. CDR3 DNA: TGTGCCAGCAGTTTAGGGGCCGGGAACACTGAAGCTTTCTTT. This sequence encodes CASSLGAGNTEAFF.

The chain employs TRBV6-5 and TRBJ2-2; 8 bases match TRBD1. CDR3 size: 14 residues. After removal of 10 bases from V and 4 bases from J, the junction contained 8 bases not matched to a gene. Germline V gene lookup returns CDR1 MNHEY and CDR2 SVGAGI. CDR3 protein: CATSTGVITGELFF. The CDR3 nucleotides are TGTGCCACTTCGACAGGGGTCATCACCGGGGAGCTGTTTTTT.

The V and J genes are TRBV30 and TRBJ2-7, with a weak D call TRBD1 (6 bases). This CDR3 has 13 amino acids. Germline CDR1 GTSNPN, CDR2 SVGIG (reference sequence). Between the trimmed V and J ends, which lost 3 bases and 6 bases, there was a span of 15 bases. CDR3 amino acids: CAWRGGQKSEQYF. CDR3 bases: TGTGCCTGGAGGGGCGGACAGAAGAGCGAGCAGTACTTC.

The gene calls are TRBV18 and TRBJ1-2, with 7 nucleotides matching TRBD1. After removal of 6 bases from V and 4 bases from J, the junction contained 8 bases not matched to a gene. Germline V gene data show CDR1 as KGHSH and CDR2 as LQKENI. This CDR3 has 14 amino acids. CDR3 loop: CASSPAGQLYGYTF. The DNA of the CDR3 is TGTGCCAGCTCGCCCGCGGGACAGCTCTATGGCTACACCTTC.

CDR3: CASSPVPTGQETQYF. The CDR3, as DNA: TGTGCCAGCTCACCCGTGCCCACAGGGCAAGAGACCCAGTACTTC. The chain recombines TRBV18 with TRBJ2-5; the D gene is possibly TRBD1 (6 bases). The CDR3 spans 15 residues. V was pared by 3 bases and J by 2 bases, with 13 bases between. The germline V gene has CDR1 KGHSH and CDR2 LQKENI.

The chain links TRBV19 to TRBJ2-2, with D possibly matching TRBD2 (5 bases). V was clipped by 3 bases and J by 6 bases, with 8 bases between them. This CDR3 has 13 residues. Germline V CDR1 and CDR2: LNHDA, SQIVND (reference sequence). CDR3 sequence reads: CASSISGAGELFF. For the CDR3, the DNA is TGTGCCAGTAGTATTTCCGGGGCCGGGGAGCTGTTTTTT.

The genes are TRBV6-2 or TRBV6-3 and TRBJ2-7, with D tentatively TRBD1 (6 bases). Germline-derived CDR1 and CDR2 are MNHEY and SVGEGT. V was trimmed by 0 bases and J by 1 base, leaving 7 bases between them. This CDR3 region has 14 residues. This chain's CDR3 is CASSYSGQSYEQYF. CDR3 DNA sequence: TGTGCCAGCAGTTACTCTGGACAGTCCTACGAGCAGTACTTC.

The V call is TRBV3-1 (or the pseudogene TRBV3-2), the J call TRBJ2-4; 10 bases line up with TRBD2. Germline CDR1 is LGHDT and CDR2 is YNNKEL (reference sequence). This CDR3 has 17 residues. V lost 0 bases to trimming and J lost 4 bases; unmatched junction nucleotides: 6. In DNA, the CDR3 is TGTGCCAGCAGCCAAGAACTAGCGGGGAAGACTAAAAACATTCAGTACTTC. This translates into CASSQELAGKTKNIQYF.

The chain is built from TRBV12-3 or TRBV12-4 and TRBJ1-2; TRBD1 agrees at 10 bases. The CDR3 covers 13 residues. Trimming cost V 5 bases and J 8 bases; bases outside gene matches: 5. CDR3 loop: CASSKGQGYGYTF. The CDR3 DNA sequence: TGTGCCAGCAGTAAGGGACAGGGGTACGGCTACACCTTC.

J is TRBJ1-2 and V is TRBV7-9, with D uncertain. The V and J ends lost 1 base and 4 bases respectively, with 10 bases between them. The CDR3 spans 14 residues. Germline lookup yields CDR1 SEHNR and CDR2 FQNEAQ (reference sequence). CDR3 sequence: CASSLEETSYGYTF. The CDR3 bases are TGTGCCAGCAGCTTAGAGGAGACCAGCTATGGCTACACCTTC.

The chain uses TRBV6-6 and TRBJ1-2; a weak D match, TRBD1 (6 bases). Trimming removed 4 bases from V and 8 bases from J, with 14 bases in between. This CDR3 has 13 residues. From germline, CDR1 is MNHNY and CDR2 SVGAGI (reference sequence). CDR3 sequence reads: CASSSQTGNGYTF. The CDR3 DNA sequence: TGTGCCAGCAGTTCCCAAACAGGGAACGGCTACACCTTC.

This clone was counted only a few times. The rearrangement links TRBV5-4 to TRBJ1-2; no clear D. CDR3 length: 14 amino acids. V lost 1 base and J 9 bases, leaving 16 bases between the germline ends. Germline V gives CDR1 SGHNT, CDR2 YYREEE (reference sequence). CDR3 DNA sequence: TGTGCCAGCAGCTTGTTATCATCCGGGGTGCGCTACACCTTC. This gives the protein CASSLLSSGVRYTF.

This chain joins TRBV11-3 and TRBJ2-3; D perhaps matches TRBD1 (5 bases). Trimming shortened V by 1 base and J by 5 bases, and 13 bases separated the two germline ends. Germline V CDR1 and CDR2: SGHNT, YENEEA. The CDR3 spans 15 residues. The CDR3 spells CASSLGGSAGDTQYF. For the CDR3, the DNA is TGTGCCAGCAGCTTAGGGGGCTCAGCAGGAGATACGCAGTATTTT.

The chain combines TRBV19 with TRBJ1-5, with TRBD1 identical over 7 bases. Germline CDR1 is LNHDA and CDR2 is SQIVND (reference sequence). The CDR3 consists of 16 residues. After removal of 6 bases from V and 0 bases from J, the junction contained 8 bases not matched to a gene. CDR3 amino acids: CASRERTGTSNQPQHF. The CDR3 nucleotides are TGTGCCAGTAGGGAGAGGACAGGAACTAGCAATCAGCCCCAGCATTTT. The full variable domain, completed using reference TRBV19 and TRBJ1-5, is DGGITQSPKYLFRKEGQNVTLSCEQNLNHDAMYWYRQDPGQGLRLIYYSQIVNDFQKGDIAEGYSVSREKKESFPLTVTSAQKNPTAFYLCASRERTGTSNQPQHFGDGTRLSIL.

The chain recombines TRBV6-5 with TRBJ1-1; no clear D. V shed 8 bases and J shed 1 base, with 14 bases lying between them. The CDR3 contains 14 residues. CDR1 and CDR2 from the germline V gene are MNHEY and SVGAGI. The CDR3 reads CASGSETKNTEAFF. CDR3 in DNA: TGTGCCAGCGGTTCAGAGACAAAGAACACTGAAGCTTTCTTT.

This clone has just a few counts. The V gene is TRBV11-2, the J gene TRBJ1-2; D is undetermined. Germline V gene data show CDR1 as SGHAT and CDR2 as FQNNGV. The CDR3 covers 12 residues. Trimming shortened V by 5 bases and J by 5 bases, and 9 bases separated the two germline ends. CDR3 DNA sequence: TGTGCCAGCAGCCCCGACGGGTATGGCTACACCTTC. This sequence encodes CASSPDGYGYTF.

This chain uses TRBV29-1 with TRBJ2-5; the D gene is possibly TRBD1 (5 bases). V gave up 2 bases and J gave up 5 bases, with 12 bases separating them. The CDR3 runs 13 residues. Germline loops: CDR1 SQVTM, CDR2 ANQGSEA. The CDR3 sequence is CSVETGGKETQYF. The CDR3 region has the DNA TGCAGCGTTGAAACAGGTGGGAAGGAGACCCAGTACTTC.

The chain is built from TRBV6-5 and TRBJ2-7; weak D call: TRBD1 (6 bases). CDR1 is MNHEY, CDR2 SVGAGI, per germline. CDR3 length: 13 residues. V gave up 5 bases and J gave up 3 bases, with 11 bases separating them. CDR3 sequence: CASSPSDSYEQYF. The DNA of the CDR3 is TGTGCCAGCAGTCCCTCGGACAGCTACGAGCAGTACTTC.

The chain combines TRBV10-1 with TRBJ1-1; D remains unclear. The ends were cut back, 5 bases at V and 1 base at J, with 14 bases in the middle. CDR1 WNHNN and CDR2 SYGVQD come from the germline V gene (reference sequence). This CDR3 is built from 15 residues. The CDR3 loop is CASSPGFSGNTEAFF. The DNA for the CDR3 is TGCGCCAGCAGTCCCGGCTTTTCGGGGAACACTGAAGCTTTCTTT.